Following are 28 T cell receptor beta chains from one sample sequenced in a study of T cell repertoires in cytomegalovirus infection. The antigens these receptors bind are not known. Using its own MiXCR run on the reads, TCRdb lists one record per CDR3 protein. Of just over 450,000 distinct CDR3 sequences detected, about 42% appear once; the ten largest clones hold roughly two fifths. Sequenced here: cultured PBMCs, sampled from culture after CMV antigen stimulation. The source of these receptors is a human donor in good health (CMV status not recorded). Some clones in this sample may be carry-over from other donors' samples.

This clonotype appeared a few times. The chain links TRBV20-1 to TRBJ2-1; D not resolved. V dropped 0 bases and J dropped 5 bases, with 5 bases sitting between them. This CDR3 is built from 12 residues. Germline V lookup: CDR1 DFQATT, CDR2 SNEGSKA (reference sequence). CDR3 in DNA: TGCAGTGCTAGAGAGTCGAACAATGAGCAGTTCTTC. This gives the protein CSARESNNEQFF.

V usage is TRBV7-9 and J usage is TRBJ2-2; 8 nucleotides agree with TRBD2. Germline V lookup: CDR1 SEHNR, CDR2 FQNEAQ (reference sequence). The CDR3 extends over 16 amino acids. The J segment lost 4 bases and the V segment lost 4 bases, leaving 8 bases of the junction unmatched. CDR3 region: CASSSKAGVSTGELFF. For the CDR3, the DNA is TGTGCCAGCAGCTCTAAAGCGGGAGTTTCCACCGGGGAGCTGTTTTTT.

The chain couples TRBV7-9 to TRBJ1-5; TRBD1 agrees at 11 bases. Germline CDR1 reads SEHNR; CDR2 reads FQNEAQ (reference sequence). CDR3 length: 15 amino acids. Germline trimming cut 4 bases from V and 7 bases from J; bases unmatched to any gene: 6. CDR3 DNA: TGTGCCAGCAGCTCGGACAGGGGGCTTGGACAGCCCCAGCATTTT. Translated: CASSSDRGLGQPQHF.

The V gene is TRBV28, the J gene TRBJ2-7; a possible D gene is TRBD2 (5 bases). The CDR3 is 18 residues long. V was trimmed by 6 bases and J by 2 bases, leaving 26 bases between them. Germline V CDR1 and CDR2: MDHEN, SYDVKM. The CDR3 loop is CASSSRWAEVQFTYEQYF. CDR3 sequence (DNA): TGTGCCAGCAGCTCTCGGTGGGCGGAGGTTCAATTTACCTACGAGCAGTACTTC.

The chain links TRBV7-2 to TRBJ2-1; 12 bases fit TRBD2. This CDR3 region has 16 residues. CDR1 is SGHTA, CDR2 FQGNSA, per germline. The trim removed 5 bases at V and 12 bases at J, leaving 14 bases unmatched. The CDR3 is CASSPGRTSGVGGQFF. CDR3 nucleotides: TGTGCCAGCAGCCCAGGGCGGACTAGCGGGGTAGGAGGGCAGTTCTTC.

This chain joins TRBV5-1 and TRBJ2-7; D might be TRBD1 or TRBD2, each matching 5 bases. Per the germline V gene, CDR1 is SGHRS and CDR2 is YFSETQ. The CDR3 covers 14 residues. V was shortened by 7 bases and J by 2 bases, with 16 bases between the two germline ends. The CDR3 sequence is CASHMGPNAYEQYF. The CDR3 nucleotides read TGCGCCAGCCATATGGGACCTAACGCCTACGAGCAGTACTTC.

The chain couples TRBV5-5 to TRBJ2-7, with TRBD2 matching 10 bases. The CDR3 is 18 residues long. V lost 0 bases to trimming and J lost 1 base; unmatched junction nucleotides: 10. Germline CDR1 and CDR2: SGHKS and YYEKEE (reference sequence). CDR3 sequence (DNA): TGTGCCAGCAGCTTGGGGTACTCTAGCGGGAGTAGTTCCTACGAGCAGTACTTC. Amino acids: CASSLGYSSGSSSYEQYF.

DNA of the CDR3: TGTGCCAGCAGTCAAAACGCACTAGCGGGATGGGACGAGCAGTACTTC. Residues: CASSQNALAGWDEQYF. The V and J genes are TRBV6-2 or TRBV6-3 and TRBJ2-7, with 10 bases matching TRBD2. The J segment lost 5 bases and the V segment lost 5 bases, leaving 12 bases of the junction unmatched. The germline gives CDR1 MNHEY, CDR2 SVGEGT. The CDR3 has 16 amino acids.

This CDR3 is CASSDLGLKETQYF. CDR3 nucleotides: TGTGCCAGCAGTGACCTCGGACTTAAAGAGACCCAGTACTTC. V usage is TRBV25-1 and J usage is TRBJ2-5, with TRBD2 as a possible D gene (5 bases). In germline, CDR1 is MGHDK, CDR2 SYGVNS. Deletions cut 3 bases from V and 3 bases from J, with 11 bases between. This CDR3 has 14 residues.

This chain connects TRBV9 to TRBJ2-5; possible D gene TRBD2, 7 bases. The length of the CDR3 is 18 residues. Trimming took 4 bases from V and 0 from J, leaving 22 bases between them. Germline V lookup: CDR1 SGDLS, CDR2 YYNGEE. The CDR3 bases are TGTGCCAGCAGCCCCTCCCGCACGGGGGGCGAGTACCAAGAGACCCAGTACTTC. Its protein is CASSPSRTGGEYQETQYF.

The V call is TRBV7-2, the J call TRBJ1-1; no firm D call. The CDR3 loop spans 16 amino acids. The germline CDR1 and CDR2 sequences are SGHTA and FQGNSA. Trimming took off 3 bases at V and 3 bases at J, with 17 bases between the two ends. This CDR3 is CASSLVRAVPDTEAFF. CDR3 nucleotide sequence: TGTGCCAGCAGCTTGGTCCGGGCAGTGCCCGACACTGAAGCTTTCTTT.

This clonotype was found a few times. This chain uses TRBV7-2 with TRBJ2-1, with a weak D call TRBD1 (5 bases). The CDR3 consists of 13 residues. Germline V gives CDR1 SGHTA, CDR2 FQGNSA. V was pared by 5 bases and J by 9 bases, with 14 bases between. The DNA for the CDR3 is TGTGCCAGCAGCGCCCGCTCGGACACTGAGCAGTTCTTC. This sequence encodes CASSARSDTEQFF.

With respect to this clonotype: A much larger clone differs by one base, so this may be a read error. The V call is TRBV7-2, the J call TRBJ1-4, with unresolved D. Germline loops: CDR1 SGHTA, CDR2 FQGNSA. The ends were cut back, 1 base at V and 5 bases at J, with 11 bases in the middle. CDR3 length equals 15 residues. The CDR3 sequence is CASSLGRVINEKLFF. The CDR3, as DNA: TGTGCCAGCAGCTTAGGGCGTGTGATAAATGAAAAACTGTTTTTT.

This clonotype was observed a handful of times. A read error may produce the germline difference seen at one junction end. V and J are TRBV7-6 and TRBJ1-6; D is perhaps TRBD1 (6 bases). Germline values: CDR1 SGHVS, CDR2 FNYEAQ. The CDR3 has 14 residues. CDR3 sequence (DNA): TGTGCCAGCGGCTTAGGGGGTAGCAATTCACCCCTCCACTTT. Protein product: CASGLGGSNSPLHF.

This clonotype was recorded a few times. The rearrangement links TRBV12-5 to TRBJ1-6; the D is unclear. The CDR3 sequence is 16 residues long. V gave up 1 base and J gave up 7 bases, with 14 bases separating them. Germline-derived CDR1 and CDR2 are LGHNT and FRNRAP. The DNA of the CDR3 is TGTGCTAGTGGTTTGGGACACCTAATCCCAAATTCACCCCTCCACTTT. Translated: CASGLGHLIPNSPLHF.

In this sample, this clonotype turned up once. This chain uses TRBV7-9 with TRBJ2-3; D possibly corresponds to TRBD2 (6 bases). V lost 6 bases to trimming and J lost 3 bases, with 16 bases between them. The CDR3 is 15 residues long. CDR1 is SEHNR and CDR2 is FQNEAQ in the germline V gene (reference sequence). CDR3 DNA: TGTGCCAGCAGTTACGGGAGTGGGGGTACAGATACGCAGTATTTT. Protein: CASSYGSGGTDTQYF.

This clonotype occurred a few times. This chain joins TRBV7-2 and TRBJ2-7; D remains ambiguous. Trimming took off 6 bases at V and 0 bases at J, with 12 bases between the two ends. The CDR3 has 14 residues. CDR1 and CDR2 from the germline V gene are SGHTA and FQGNSA. CDR3: CASSIRQSSYEQYF. CDR3 sequence (DNA): TGTGCCAGCAGTATTAGGCAAAGCTCCTACGAGCAGTACTTC.

The chain has TRBV24-1 and TRBJ2-5; D uncertain. The CDR3 covers 14 residues. Trimming left V 4 bases short and J 0 bases short, with 8 bases between. Germline V gene data show CDR1 as KGHDR and CDR2 as SFDVKD. CDR3 sequence: CATSDPADQETQYF. CDR3 in DNA: TGTGCCACCAGTGACCCCGCCGACCAAGAGACCCAGTACTTC.

The sample holds a few counts of this clonotype. The chain carries TRBV6-1 and TRBJ2-7, with D maybe TRBD2 (5 bases). Trimming removed 8 bases from V and 6 bases from J, with 20 bases in between. The germline V gene has CDR1 MNHNS and CDR2 SASEGT. This CDR3 spans 14 amino acids. CDR3 nucleotide sequence: TGTGCCAGCCTCCTTCGGGGTGCCGGGCGCGAGCAGTACTTC. Translated, it gives CASLLRGAGREQYF.

The rearrangement uses TRBV20-1 and TRBJ1-4; the D is unclear. The V end was cut by 3 bases, the J end by 4 bases, with 9 bases between. CDR3 length: 13 residues. The V gene's germline CDR1 is DFQATT and CDR2 SNEGSKA (reference sequence). The CDR3: CSASGSVNEKLFF. The DNA of the CDR3 is TGCAGTGCTAGCGGGTCCGTTAATGAAAAACTGTTTTTT.

This clonotype occurred many times. The V gene is TRBV7-2, the J gene TRBJ2-7; D may be TRBD2 (5 bases). The CDR3 extends over 13 amino acids. The germline V gene encodes CDR1 SGHTA and CDR2 FQGNSA. V lost 5 bases, J lost 6 bases, and 14 bases lay in between. CDR3 nucleotide sequence: TGTGCCAGCAGCCCTGAGGGAGTCGGCGAGCAGTACTTC. It translates to CASSPEGVGEQYF.

The DNA for the CDR3 is TGTGCCAGCAGCCTACTAGCGGGGCTTTTGGGTTTTTCCTACAATGAGCAGTTCTTC. It codes for CASSLLAGLLGFSYNEQFF. The V call is TRBV11-2, the J call TRBJ2-1, with 10 bases matching TRBD2. V lost 5 bases and J lost 1; bases outside the gene matches: 14. The germline V gene encodes CDR1 SGHAT and CDR2 FQNNGV. This CDR3 is built from 19 residues.

Many counts were recorded for this clonotype. The rearrangement uses TRBV7-2 and TRBJ2-1; D is unresolved. This CDR3 region has 14 residues. Trimming stripped 5 bases from V and 12 bases from J, with 20 bases between. Germline V CDR1 and CDR2: SGHTA, FQGNSA. Here the CDR3 reads CASSTNPVAVGQFF. The CDR3 region has the DNA TGTGCCAGCAGCACCAACCCCGTCGCCGTGGGGCAGTTCTTC.

This clonotype was counted only a few times. The CDR3 DNA reads TGTGCCAGCAGCTTACTTACTACGCGGGGGGTGTACAATGAGCAGTTCTTC. This gives the protein CASSLLTTRGVYNEQFF. This sequence joins TRBV7-2 and TRBJ2-1; 8 bases map to TRBD2. Germline assignment: CDR1 SGHTA and CDR2 FQGNSA. The CDR3 length is 17 residues. The junction had 10 bases not matched to a gene; V was cut back by 2 bases and J by 4 bases.

This clonotype was seen a handful of times. The chain recombines TRBV7-6 with TRBJ2-2; 14 bases map to TRBD2. Per the germline V gene, CDR1 is SGHVS and CDR2 is FNYEAQ. The CDR3 spans 17 residues. The V segment lost 6 bases and the J segment 7 bases; nucleotides outside the gene matches: 10. The CDR3 protein is CASSLTSGRASNGELFF. In DNA form, the CDR3 reads TGTGCCAGCAGTTTGACTAGCGGGAGGGCCTCGAACGGGGAGCTGTTTTTT. Based on the CDR3 plus reference TRBV7-6 and TRBJ2-2, the full variable domain is GAGVSQSPRYKVTKRGQDVALRCDPISGHVSLYWYRQALGQGPEFLTYFNYEAQQDKSGLPNDRFSAERPEGSISTLTIQRTEQRDSAMYRCASSLTSGRASNGELFFGEGSRLTVL.

The rearrangement links TRBV7-2 to TRBJ1-1; D is perhaps TRBD1 (5 bases). This CDR3 spans 16 amino acids. The V gene lost 1 base and the J gene lost 4 bases, with 16 bases spanning the gap. Germline V gene sequence: CDR1 SGHTA, CDR2 FQGNSA. The CDR3 DNA follows: TGTGCCAGCAGCTTAGATGTGGGGCAGGGAGGCACTGAAGCTTTCTTT. Translated, it gives CASSLDVGQGGTEAFF.

The genes are TRBV6-2 or TRBV6-3 and TRBJ2-1; D not resolved. This CDR3 is built from 15 residues. Looked up from germline, CDR1 is MNHEY and CDR2 is SVGEGT. The V and J ends lost 6 bases and 3 bases respectively, with 15 bases between them. CDR3 in DNA: TGTGCCAGCAGACCCAGTACACACCACTACAATGAGCAGTTCTTC. Residues: CASRPSTHHYNEQFF.

The gene calls are TRBV6-1 and TRBJ1-5; TRBD1 matches at 7 bases. Germline CDR1 and CDR2: MNHNS and SASEGT. This CDR3 is 16 amino acids long. V shed 3 bases, J shed 5 bases, and the junction held 10 bases outside the gene matches. CDR3 nucleotide sequence: TGTGCCAGCAGTGACCTTACAGGGGATGGTGATCAGCCCCAGCATTTT. Its protein product is CASSDLTGDGDQPQHF.